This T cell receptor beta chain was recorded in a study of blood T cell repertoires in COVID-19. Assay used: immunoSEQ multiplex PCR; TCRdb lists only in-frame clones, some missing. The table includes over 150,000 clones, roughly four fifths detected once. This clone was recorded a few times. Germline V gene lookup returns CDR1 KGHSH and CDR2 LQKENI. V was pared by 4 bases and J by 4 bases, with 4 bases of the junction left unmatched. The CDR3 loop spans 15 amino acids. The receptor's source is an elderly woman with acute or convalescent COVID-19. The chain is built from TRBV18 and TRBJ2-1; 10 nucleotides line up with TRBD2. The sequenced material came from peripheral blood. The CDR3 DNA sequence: TGTGCCAGCTCACTTTCACTAGCGGGATACAATGAGCAGTTCTTC. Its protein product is CASSLSLAGYNEQFF.